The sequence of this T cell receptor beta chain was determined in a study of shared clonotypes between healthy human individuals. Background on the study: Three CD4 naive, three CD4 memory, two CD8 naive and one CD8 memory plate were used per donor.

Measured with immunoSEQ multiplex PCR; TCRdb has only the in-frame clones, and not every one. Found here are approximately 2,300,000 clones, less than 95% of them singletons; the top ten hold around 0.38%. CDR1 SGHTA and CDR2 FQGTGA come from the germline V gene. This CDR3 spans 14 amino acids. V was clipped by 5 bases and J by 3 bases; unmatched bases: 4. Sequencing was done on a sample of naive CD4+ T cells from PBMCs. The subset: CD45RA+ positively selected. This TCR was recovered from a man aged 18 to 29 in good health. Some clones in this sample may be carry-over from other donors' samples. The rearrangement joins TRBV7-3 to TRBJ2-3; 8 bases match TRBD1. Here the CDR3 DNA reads TGTGCCAGCAGCCAGGGGACAGGTACAGATACGCAGTATTTT. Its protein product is CASSQGTGTDTQYF.